This T cell receptor (beta chain) came from a study of blood T cell repertoires in COVID-19. Libraries were prepared by immunoSEQ multiplex PCR; TCRdb keeps only in-frame clonotypes and omits some of them. Of 350,000 to 450,000 clones listed, around 87% are singletons. Comments on this clone: Other DNA sequences in the sample encode the same CDR3.

The length of the CDR3 is 15 residues. With V trimmed by 4 bases and J by 7 bases, 5 bases remained unmatched. The germline gives CDR1 LNHDA, CDR2 SQIVND (reference sequence). The material sequenced was PBMCs or T cells enriched from blood (not recorded which). This chain links TRBV19 with TRBJ2-1, with 12 positions matching TRBD1. The clonotype originates from a man aged 35-49 years in a cohort exposed to, infected with or recovered from COVID-19 (not recorded which). CDR3 nucleotides: TGTGCCAGTAGTAAACCGGGACAGGGGGCGAATGAGCAGTTCTTC. Amino acids: CASSKPGQGANEQFF.